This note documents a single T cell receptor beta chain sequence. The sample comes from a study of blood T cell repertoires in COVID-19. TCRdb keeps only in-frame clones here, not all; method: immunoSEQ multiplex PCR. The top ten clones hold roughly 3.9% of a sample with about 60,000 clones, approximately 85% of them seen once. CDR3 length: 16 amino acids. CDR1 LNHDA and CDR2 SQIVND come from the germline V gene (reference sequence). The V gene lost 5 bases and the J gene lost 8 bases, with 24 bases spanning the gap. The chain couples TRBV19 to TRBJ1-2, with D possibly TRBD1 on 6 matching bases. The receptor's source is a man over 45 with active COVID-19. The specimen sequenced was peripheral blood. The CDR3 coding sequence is TGTGCCAGTAGTGCATGGCTTGAAATCGGGACACCCGGCTACACCTTC. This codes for CASSAWLEIGTPGYTF.